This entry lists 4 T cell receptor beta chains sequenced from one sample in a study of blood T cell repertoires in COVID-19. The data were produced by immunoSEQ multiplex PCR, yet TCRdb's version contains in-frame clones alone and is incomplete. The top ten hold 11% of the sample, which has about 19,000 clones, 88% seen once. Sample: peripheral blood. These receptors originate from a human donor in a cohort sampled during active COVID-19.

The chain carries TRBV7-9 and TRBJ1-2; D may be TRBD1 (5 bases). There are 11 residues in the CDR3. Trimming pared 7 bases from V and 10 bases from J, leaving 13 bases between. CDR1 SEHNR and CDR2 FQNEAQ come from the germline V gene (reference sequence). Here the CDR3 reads CASTPGGHYTF. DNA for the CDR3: TGTGCCAGCACCCCGGGTGGACACTACACCTTC.

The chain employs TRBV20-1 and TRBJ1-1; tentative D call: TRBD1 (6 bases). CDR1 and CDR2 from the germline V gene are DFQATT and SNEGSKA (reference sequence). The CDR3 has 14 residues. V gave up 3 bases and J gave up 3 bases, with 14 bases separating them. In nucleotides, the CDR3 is TGCAGTGCTAGTCTGGCAGGGGCGGACACTGAAGCTTTCTTT. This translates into CSASLAGADTEAFF.

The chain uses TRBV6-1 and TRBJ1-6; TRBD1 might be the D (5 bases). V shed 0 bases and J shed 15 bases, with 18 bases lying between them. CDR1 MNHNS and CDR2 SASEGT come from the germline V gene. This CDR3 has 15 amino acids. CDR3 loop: CASSEATGSEGLLHF. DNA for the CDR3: TGTGCCAGCAGTGAAGCAACAGGATCCGAAGGGCTCCTCCACTTT.

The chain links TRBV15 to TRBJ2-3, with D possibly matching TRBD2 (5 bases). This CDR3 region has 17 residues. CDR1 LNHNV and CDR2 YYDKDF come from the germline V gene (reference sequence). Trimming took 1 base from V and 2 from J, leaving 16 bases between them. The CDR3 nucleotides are TGTGCCACCAGCAGAGTTGGAAGCGGACGAGTCACAGATACGCAGTATTTT. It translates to CATSRVGSGRVTDTQYF.